This TCR beta chain derives from a study of control samples from healthy donors and cancer patients. The table came from immunoSEQ multiplex PCR; TCRdb's copy has only in-frame clones and leaves some out. The sample has 150,000 to 200,000 clones, around nine tenths seen once; the top ten hold more than 10%. Germline loops: CDR1 MDHEN, CDR2 SYDVKM. Between the trimmed V and J ends, which lost 3 bases and 2 bases, there was a span of 11 bases. CDR3 length: 15 amino acids. The specimen was blood. This chain connects TRBV28 to TRBJ2-1, with a tentative D call TRBD1 (6 bases). The origin of this receptor is a man aged 30 to 39 in good health. CDR3 region: CASSFWDKTYNEQFF. The DNA for the CDR3 is TGTGCCAGCAGTTTTTGGGACAAGACCTACAATGAGCAGTTCTTC.